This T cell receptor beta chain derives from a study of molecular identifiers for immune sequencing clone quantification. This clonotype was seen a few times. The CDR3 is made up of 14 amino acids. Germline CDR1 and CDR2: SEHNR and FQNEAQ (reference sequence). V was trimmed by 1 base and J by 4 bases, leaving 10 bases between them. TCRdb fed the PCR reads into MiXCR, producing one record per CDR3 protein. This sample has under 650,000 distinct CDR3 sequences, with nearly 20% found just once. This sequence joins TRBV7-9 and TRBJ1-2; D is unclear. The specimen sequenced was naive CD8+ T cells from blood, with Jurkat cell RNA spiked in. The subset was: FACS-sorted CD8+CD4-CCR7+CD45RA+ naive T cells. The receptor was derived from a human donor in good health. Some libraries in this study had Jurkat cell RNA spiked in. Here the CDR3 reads CASSLVLVSYGYTF. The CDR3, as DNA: TGTGCCAGCAGCTTAGTTTTGGTCTCCTATGGCTACACCTTC.